The 24 T cell receptor beta chains below were found in one sample sequenced in a study of regulatory T cells in long-lasting Graves disease. Arm-PCR of CDR3 regions and iRepertoire HTBI primers were used to build TCR beta libraries. TCRdb re-called the multiplex PCR reads through MiXCR, storing one row per CDR3 protein. Of about 560,000 distinct CDR3 sequences in the sample, about 16% were seen once. Time point of the sample: newly diagnosed GD, antithyroid drugs for less than 3 months. RNA extracted from PBMCs served as the sequencing template. These data were also filed under a second study, of T cells in Graves' hyperthyroidism and ophthalmopathy.

This specimen consisted of peripheral blood mononuclear cells (PBMCs), obtained at new diagnosis, from a patient treated with antithyroid drugs. These receptors were collected from a man in his late teens or twenties with Graves disease.

This clonotype was counted many times. V gene TRBV7-8 combines with J gene TRBJ2-1; 7 nucleotides align to TRBD2. The CDR3 length is 17 residues. V was pared by 1 base and J by 5 bases, with 11 bases of the junction left unmatched. Looked up from germline, CDR1 is SGHVS and CDR2 is FQNEAQ. The CDR3 nucleotides read TGTGCCAGCAGCTTAGGAATTCTCGGGGGGTTCCACAATGAGCAGTTCTTC. It yields the protein CASSLGILGGFHNEQFF.

This clonotype was detected ten times or more. This sequence joins TRBV20-1 and TRBJ2-1; 9 bases map to TRBD2. The J segment lost 6 bases and the V segment lost 1 base, leaving 4 bases of the junction unmatched. Germline V CDR1 and CDR2: DFQATT, SNEGSKA (reference sequence). The CDR3 covers 14 residues. The CDR3 here is CSARALAGFNEQFF. The DNA of the CDR3 is TGCAGTGCTAGAGCTCTAGCGGGATTCAATGAGCAGTTCTTC.

In its sample, this clonotype was seen many times. This sequence joins TRBV30 and TRBJ2-7, with a weak D call TRBD1 (7 bases). The germline V gene encodes CDR1 GTSNPN and CDR2 SVGIG (reference sequence). The CDR3 totals 14 residues. V lost 4 bases and J lost 0, with 13 bases in between. The CDR3 is CAWMEGAVSYEQYF. In DNA, the CDR3 is TGTGCCTGGATGGAGGGGGCAGTCTCCTACGAGCAGTACTTC.

With respect to this clonotype: The CDR3 ends on some other residue instead of the conserved phenylalanine or tryptophan, so this is likely a read error. The V and J genes are TRBV20-1 and TRBJ2-3; D is undetermined. This CDR3 comprises 12 residues. Germline-derived CDR1 and CDR2 are DFQATT and SNEGSKA (reference sequence). V was shortened by 4 bases and J by 7 bases, with 12 bases between the two germline ends. The CDR3 is CSATGDANTQYL. As DNA, the CDR3 is TGCAGTGCTACAGGAGACGCAAATACGCAGTATCTT.

Only a few counts were recorded for this clonotype. The chain employs TRBV28 and TRBJ2-6, with 10 bases aligning to TRBD1. The CDR3 spans 17 residues. The V segment lost 5 bases and the J segment 1 base; nucleotides outside the gene matches: 5. From germline, CDR1 is MDHEN and CDR2 SYDVKM. DNA for the CDR3: TGTGCCAGCAGTCCCTGGGACAGGGGTTCTGGGGCCAACGTCCTGACTTTC. Encoded protein: CASSPWDRGSGANVLTF.

This clonotype was detected ten times or more. The V and J genes are TRBV7-9 and TRBJ2-7; no clear D. CDR1 is SEHNR and CDR2 is FQNEAQ in the germline V gene (reference sequence). V lost 8 bases and J lost 5, with 13 bases in between. This CDR3 is 12 amino acids long. The CDR3, as DNA: TGTGCCAGCGGCCCCCGTAACAACGAGCAGTACTTC. Translated: CASGPRNNEQYF.

This clonotype was counted many times. The chain couples TRBV11-1 to TRBJ2-7; 7 bases map to TRBD1. J lost 7 bases, V lost 8 bases, and 23 bases had no gene match. Germline loops: CDR1 SGHAT, CDR2 FQDESV (reference sequence). The CDR3 is 17 residues long. Here the CDR3 reads CASGLTSRGLATREQYF. The CDR3 bases are TGTGCCAGCGGGCTTACCTCCAGGGGGTTGGCTACGAGGGAGCAGTACTTC.

In this sample, this clonotype turned up a few times. The rearrangement joins TRBV20-1 to TRBJ2-1, with 11 bases aligning to TRBD2. Losses at the gene ends were 7 bases for V and 7 bases for J; bases not matched to a gene: 6. CDR1 is DFQATT, CDR2 SNEGSKA, per germline (reference sequence). This CDR3 has 13 amino acids. CDR3 amino acids: CSGTSGSMNEQFF. The CDR3 nucleotides are TGCAGTGGTACTAGCGGGAGTATGAATGAGCAGTTCTTC.

The chain combines TRBV11-2 with TRBJ1-4; no definite D call. The germline CDR1 and CDR2 sequences are SGHAT and FQNNGV. The CDR3 covers 13 residues. V dropped 6 bases and J dropped 8 bases, with 13 bases sitting between them. The CDR3 DNA reads as TGTGCCAGCAGTTCCTGGCAGGCGGAAAAACTGTTTTTT. As protein: CASSSWQAEKLFF.

This clonotype was seen only a few times. This chain uses TRBV6-9 with TRBJ2-5, with D possibly being TRBD1 (7 bases). CDR3 length: 15 residues. The V gene lost 3 bases and the J gene lost 5 bases, with 16 bases spanning the gap. The V gene's germline CDR1 is MNHGY and CDR2 SVAAGI. In nucleotides, the CDR3 is TGTGCCAGCAGTTACTCCCAGGGGGGTCTCGAGACCCAGTACTTC. Translating gives CASSYSQGGLETQYF.

This clonotype has just a few counts. The rearrangement joins TRBV12-3 or TRBV12-4 to TRBJ2-3; 9 positions match TRBD2. The CDR3 is 20 amino acids. Trimming cost V 7 bases and J 1 base; bases outside gene matches: 21. In nucleotides, the CDR3 is TGTGCCAGCACTCGGGACCGGGGGATAGCGGGAGCCTTCGGCACAGATACGCAGTATTTT. The encoded protein is CASTRDRGIAGAFGTDTQYF.

This chain links TRBV5-1 with TRBJ2-5; 7 bases fit TRBD1. After removal of 4 bases from V and 5 bases from J, the junction contained 8 bases not matched to a gene. CDR1 is SGHRS, CDR2 YFSETQ, per germline. This CDR3 is built from 14 residues. CDR3 nucleotide sequence: TGCGCCAGCAGCACAGGGACAGTTGGGGAGACCCAGTACTTC. Protein: CASSTGTVGETQYF.

This clonotype appeared many times. The gene calls are TRBV11-2 and TRBJ2-7; the D is unclear. Trimming shortened V by 6 bases and J by 0 bases, and 12 bases separated the two germline ends. The V gene's germline CDR1 is SGHAT and CDR2 FQNNGV. CDR3 size: 14 residues. DNA of the CDR3: TGTGCCAGCAGACCTCGACCGAGCTCCTACGAGCAGTACTTC. Residues: CASRPRPSSYEQYF.

This clonotype was observed at least ten times. The rearrangement joins TRBV11-2 to TRBJ2-7; D is unclear. V shed 1 base and J shed 10 bases, with 14 bases lying between them. This CDR3 is built from 13 residues. Germline V gene sequence: CDR1 SGHAT, CDR2 FQNNGV. CDR3 loop: CASSLGSIQDQYF. DNA for the CDR3: TGTGCCAGCAGCTTAGGCTCGATCCAGGACCAGTACTTC.

This clonotype has a count of ten or more. This chain joins TRBV20-1 and TRBJ2-3; 7 bases are shared with TRBD1. V was clipped by 0 bases and J by 2 bases; unmatched bases: 5. Per the germline V gene, CDR1 is DFQATT and CDR2 is SNEGSKA (reference sequence). There are 15 residues in the CDR3. CDR3: CSARDPRGTTDTQYF. The CDR3 DNA sequence: TGCAGTGCTAGAGATCCCAGGGGGACCACAGATACGCAGTATTTT.

This clonotype has only a few counts. The rearrangement uses TRBV12-3 or TRBV12-4 and TRBJ2-7; tentative D call: TRBD1 (7 bases). The CDR3 has 15 amino acids. Trimming removed 0 bases at V and 6 bases at J, with 15 bases between. CDR3 sequence reads: CASSLAGGHGGEQYF. DNA for the CDR3: TGTGCCAGCAGTTTAGCAGGGGGCCACGGGGGCGAGCAGTACTTC.

This clonotype was picked up a small number of times. The chain employs TRBV20-1 and TRBJ1-1; D unclear. From germline, CDR1 is DFQATT and CDR2 SNEGSKA (reference sequence). The CDR3 length is 14 residues. Deletions cut 2 bases from V and 8 bases from J, with 18 bases between. The CDR3 spells CSARSREMGSEAFF. DNA for the CDR3: TGCAGTGCTAGAAGTCGGGAAATGGGGAGCGAAGCTTTCTTT.

Many counts were recorded for this clonotype. The chain has TRBV7-9 and TRBJ2-7; D call uncertain. CDR3 length equals 12 residues. Trimming removed 4 bases at V and 6 bases at J, with 10 bases between. CDR1 and CDR2 from the germline V gene are SEHNR and FQNEAQ (reference sequence). CDR3 in DNA: TGTGCCAGCAGCTCTGGTGACTCCGAGCAGTACTTC. Protein product: CASSSGDSEQYF.

This clonotype was counted at least ten times. The rearrangement links TRBV3-1 to TRBJ1-1, with D maybe TRBD1 (5 bases). Germline values: CDR1 LGHDT, CDR2 YNNKEL (reference sequence). Trimming took 0 bases from V and 3 from J, leaving 8 bases between them. The CDR3 has 14 amino acids. Here the CDR3 reads CASSQDGHDTEAFF. Here the CDR3 DNA reads TGTGCCAGCAGCCAAGACGGACATGACACTGAAGCTTTCTTT.

This clonotype was recorded a few times. This chain connects TRBV30 to TRBJ1-2, with D uncertain. Germline CDR1 reads GTSNPN; CDR2 reads SVGIG (reference sequence). V lost 0 bases, J lost 4 bases, and 6 bases lay in between. The CDR3 has 12 amino acids. The CDR3 here is CAWSVGVYGYTF. The CDR3 DNA reads as TGTGCCTGGAGTGTAGGAGTCTATGGCTACACCTTC.

This clonotype was seen only a few times. The chain recombines TRBV12-3 or TRBV12-4 with TRBJ2-2, with 8 bases fitting TRBD1. V dropped 5 bases and J dropped 0; count of bases not matched to a gene: 17. This CDR3 is 20 amino acids long. This CDR3 reads CASSPSRRQGHLPNTGELFF. DNA of the CDR3: TGTGCCAGCAGTCCCTCCCGGAGACAGGGGCATCTCCCGAACACCGGGGAGCTGTTTTTT.

Ten or more counts support this clonotype. The genes are TRBV29-1 and TRBJ1-5; possible D gene TRBD1, 5 bases. Germline lookup yields CDR1 SQVTM and CDR2 ANQGSEA. The CDR3 is 14 residues long. Deletions cut 6 bases from V and 4 bases from J, with 16 bases between. CDR3 residues: CSVSPGTRNQPQHF. CDR3 nucleotide sequence: TGCAGCGTCAGCCCCGGGACTCGAAATCAGCCCCAGCATTTT.

This chain connects TRBV4-1 to TRBJ2-7, with TRBD1 as a possible D gene (6 bases). Germline CDR1 MGHRA, CDR2 YSYEKL. V was shortened by 3 bases and J by 4 bases, with 28 bases between the two germline ends. The length of the CDR3 is 19 residues. CDR3 sequence reads: CASSHPTGLKRGTFYEQYF. In DNA, the CDR3 is TGCGCCAGCAGCCATCCCACCGGGCTAAAGAGGGGGACGTTTTACGAGCAGTACTTC.

The rearrangement joins TRBV20-1 to TRBJ2-1; D is perhaps TRBD1 or TRBD2 (5 bases each). Germline V gives CDR1 DFQATT, CDR2 SNEGSKA (reference sequence). V shed 0 bases and J shed 2 bases, with 8 bases lying between them. This CDR3 spans 14 amino acids. CDR3 in amino acids: CSARDGDPYNEQFF. In DNA form, the CDR3 reads TGCAGTGCTAGAGACGGGGACCCCTACAATGAGCAGTTCTTC.